The rows below give T cell receptor beta chains drawn from one sample of a study of blood T cells in healthy people across ages. TCRdb re-analysed the 5' RACE reads in MiXCR, keeping a single row per CDR3 protein. The data contain under 950,000 distinct CDR3 sequences, 22% of them singletons. Sequenced sample: blood. These receptors all stem from a man between 65 and 80 years old in good health. Both conserved end residues are part of each CDR3. A D gene is named only where the DNA matches it firmly. The listing skips clone size in some rows; elsewhere it reads once, few, many or a size class.

d_call: .
j_call: TRBJ2-2
clone_size: .
v_call: TRBV5-1
cdr3_aa: CASSFGTPTGELFF
cdr3_nt: TGCGCCAGCAGCTTTGGGACGCCCACCGGGGAGCTGTTTTTT

d_call: .
j_call: TRBJ2-5
clone_size: few
v_call: TRBV7-7
cdr3_aa: CASSQTVAETQYF
cdr3_nt: TGTGCCAGCAGTCAGACAGTGGCGGAGACCCAGTACTTC

d_call: .
j_call: TRBJ2-3
clone_size: .
v_call: TRBV7-2
cdr3_aa: CASSLLGLASTDTQYF
cdr3_nt: TGTGCCAGCAGCTTATTAGGTCTAGCTAGCACAGATACGCAGTATTTT

d_call: .
j_call: TRBJ1-1
clone_size: .
v_call: TRBV27
cdr3_aa: CATKGGGEAFF
cdr3_nt: TGTGCCACCAAGGGAGGTGGTGAAGCTTTCTTT

d_call: .
j_call: TRBJ1-5
clone_size: few
v_call: TRBV15
cdr3_aa: CATSRDGPGWQPQHF
cdr3_nt: TGTGCCACCAGCAGAGATGGCCCAGGGTGGCAGCCCCAGCATTTT

d_call: .
j_call: TRBJ1-2
clone_size: .
v_call: TRBV11-3
cdr3_aa: CASSSGGGHGYTF
cdr3_nt: TGTGCCAGCAGCTCCGGAGGGGGGCATGGCTACACCTTC

d_call: .
j_call: TRBJ1-4
clone_size: .
v_call: TRBV12-3/TRBV12-4
cdr3_aa: CASSHAGEKLFF
cdr3_nt: TGTGCCAGCAGTCATGCTGGTGAAAAACTGTTTTTT

d_call: .
j_call: TRBJ1-1
clone_size: .
v_call: TRBV21-1
cdr3_aa: CASSQIWGKNTAEAFF
cdr3_nt: TGTGCCAGCAGCCAGATATGGGGCAAGAACACCGCTGAAGCTTTCTTT

d_call: TRBD2
j_call: TRBJ2-1
clone_size: many
v_call: TRBV20-1
cdr3_aa: CSARDWRGSSYNEQFF
cdr3_nt: TGCAGTGCTAGAGATTGGCGGGGGAGCTCCTACAATGAGCAGTTCTTC

d_call: .
j_call: TRBJ1-2
clone_size: .
v_call: TRBV2
cdr3_aa: CAVRGGGVGYTF
cdr3_nt: TGTGCCGTCAGAGGGGGTGGAGTTGGCTACACCTTC

d_call: .
j_call: TRBJ2-1
clone_size: .
v_call: TRBV7-2
cdr3_aa: CASSLMEFHSEQFF
cdr3_nt: TGTGCCAGCAGCTTAATGGAGTTCCATTCTGAGCAGTTCTTC

d_call: TRBD1
j_call: TRBJ2-7
clone_size: .
v_call: TRBV29-1
cdr3_aa: CSVEQGAYEQYF
cdr3_nt: TGCAGCGTTGAACAGGGGGCCTACGAGCAGTACTTC

d_call: .
j_call: TRBJ1-1
clone_size: .
v_call: TRBV7-9
cdr3_aa: CASSFFDRGSQAFF
cdr3_nt: TGTGCCAGCAGCTTTTTTGATAGGGGGTCGCAAGCTTTCTTT

d_call: .
j_call: TRBJ1-6
clone_size: few
v_call: TRBV28
cdr3_aa: CASSSGSSYNSPLHF
cdr3_nt: TGTGCCAGCAGTTCCGGGAGCTCCTATAATTCACCCCTCCACTTT

d_call: .
j_call: TRBJ2-3
clone_size: .
v_call: TRBV20-1
cdr3_aa: CSARDQSGISTDTQYF
cdr3_nt: TGCAGTGCTAGAGACCAAAGCGGAATTAGCACAGATACGCAGTATTTT

d_call: TRBD2
j_call: TRBJ2-3
clone_size: .
v_call: TRBV6-1
cdr3_aa: CASSLAGLAGFHTQYF
cdr3_nt: TGTGCCAGTTCACTGGCAGGACTAGCGGGATTCCATACGCAGTATTTT

d_call: .
j_call: TRBJ1-1
clone_size: .
v_call: TRBV5-1
cdr3_aa: CASTLREQSTEAFF
cdr3_nt: TGCGCCAGCACCCTACGGGAACAGTCGACTGAAGCTTTCTTT

d_call: .
j_call: TRBJ1-6
clone_size: many
v_call: TRBV29-1
cdr3_aa: CSASDSYNSPLHF
cdr3_nt: TGCAGCGCCTCGGACAGTTATAATTCACCCCTCCACTTT

d_call: .
j_call: TRBJ1-3
clone_size: .
v_call: TRBV7-9
cdr3_aa: CASSLRDRGENTIYF
cdr3_nt: TGTGCCAGCAGCCTCCGGGACCGGGGTGAGAACACCATATATTTT

d_call: .
j_call: TRBJ2-5
clone_size: few
v_call: TRBV6-2/TRBV6-3
cdr3_aa: CASSPTEVWETQYF
cdr3_nt: TGTGCCAGCAGTCCGACAGAGGTGTGGGAGACCCAGTACTTC

d_call: .
j_call: TRBJ2-1
clone_size: few
v_call: TRBV6-1
cdr3_aa: CASSFGTLNEQFF
cdr3_nt: TGTGCCAGCAGTTTCGGGACTTTGAATGAGCAGTTCTTC

d_call: .
j_call: TRBJ1-4
clone_size: .
v_call: TRBV6-5
cdr3_aa: CASSYSLRRLSEKLFF
cdr3_nt: TGTGCCAGCAGTTATTCTTTGAGGCGATTGTCTGAAAAACTGTTTTTT

d_call: TRBD2
j_call: TRBJ2-3
clone_size: few
v_call: TRBV7-6
cdr3_aa: CASSPTTGTSGDTQYF
cdr3_nt: TGTGCCAGCAGCCCGACTACCGGGACTAGTGGTGATACGCAGTATTTT

d_call: .
j_call: TRBJ1-3
clone_size: .
v_call: TRBV12-3/TRBV12-4
cdr3_aa: CASSLQGTSRNTIYF
cdr3_nt: TGTGCCAGCAGTTTGCAGGGAACGAGTCGGAACACCATATATTTT

d_call: .
j_call: TRBJ2-1
clone_size: few
v_call: TRBV18
cdr3_aa: CASSPRRTAHNEQFF
cdr3_nt: TGTGCCAGCTCACCCCGTAGGACAGCTCACAATGAGCAGTTCTTC

d_call: .
j_call: TRBJ2-6
clone_size: .
v_call: TRBV19
cdr3_aa: CASSIVWSSGANVLTF
cdr3_nt: TGTGCCAGTAGTATAGTTTGGAGCTCTGGGGCCAACGTCCTGACTTTC

d_call: TRBD2
j_call: TRBJ2-7
clone_size: few
v_call: TRBV11-2
cdr3_aa: CASSLGLAGERYEQYF
cdr3_nt: TGTGCCAGCAGCTTGGGACTAGCGGGGGAACGCTACGAGCAGTACTTC

d_call: .
j_call: TRBJ2-5
clone_size: few
v_call: TRBV9
cdr3_aa: CASSVGPTGETQYF
cdr3_nt: TGTGCCAGCAGCGTAGGGCCGACAGGAGAGACCCAGTACTTC

d_call: .
j_call: TRBJ1-5
clone_size: few
v_call: TRBV12-3/TRBV12-4
cdr3_aa: CASGTNQPQHF
cdr3_nt: TGTGCCAGCGGAACAAATCAGCCCCAGCATTTT

d_call: .
j_call: TRBJ2-1
clone_size: .
v_call: TRBV5-4
cdr3_aa: CASSHVTSYNEQFF
cdr3_nt: TGTGCCAGCAGCCACGTCACATCCTACAATGAGCAGTTCTTC

d_call: .
j_call: TRBJ2-1
clone_size: few
v_call: TRBV20-1
cdr3_aa: CSARVAGDIDEQFF
cdr3_nt: TGCAGTGCTAGAGTAGCAGGGGATATCGATGAGCAGTTCTTC

d_call: .
j_call: TRBJ1-1
clone_size: few
v_call: TRBV29-1
cdr3_aa: CSGDAEVFF
cdr3_nt: TGCAGCGGGGACGCTGAAGTTTTCTTT